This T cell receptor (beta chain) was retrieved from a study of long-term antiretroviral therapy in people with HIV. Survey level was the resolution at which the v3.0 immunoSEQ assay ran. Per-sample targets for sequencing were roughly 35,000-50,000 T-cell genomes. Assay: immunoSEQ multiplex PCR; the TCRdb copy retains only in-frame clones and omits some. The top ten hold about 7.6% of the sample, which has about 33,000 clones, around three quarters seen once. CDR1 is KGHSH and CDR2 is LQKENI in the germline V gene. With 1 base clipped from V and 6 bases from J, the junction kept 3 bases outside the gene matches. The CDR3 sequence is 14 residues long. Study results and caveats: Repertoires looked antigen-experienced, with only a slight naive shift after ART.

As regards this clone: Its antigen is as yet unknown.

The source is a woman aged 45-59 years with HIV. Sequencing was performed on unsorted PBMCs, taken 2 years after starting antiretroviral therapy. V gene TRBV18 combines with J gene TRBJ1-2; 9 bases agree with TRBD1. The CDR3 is CASSPLDRGDGYTF. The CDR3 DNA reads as TGTGCCAGCTCACCACTGGACAGGGGTGATGGCTACACCTTC.